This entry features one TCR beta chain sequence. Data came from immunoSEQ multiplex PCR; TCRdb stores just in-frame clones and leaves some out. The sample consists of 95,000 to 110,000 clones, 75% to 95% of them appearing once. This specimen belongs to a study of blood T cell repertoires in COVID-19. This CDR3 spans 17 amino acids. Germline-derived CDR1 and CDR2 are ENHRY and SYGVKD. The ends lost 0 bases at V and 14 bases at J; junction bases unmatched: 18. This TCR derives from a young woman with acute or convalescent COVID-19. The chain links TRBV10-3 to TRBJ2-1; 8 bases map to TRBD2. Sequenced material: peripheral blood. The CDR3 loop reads CAISESPLRTPSGPEFF. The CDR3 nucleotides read TGTGCCATCAGTGAGTCGCCGCTGCGCACCCCTAGCGGGCCCGAGTTCTTC.